The TCR beta chain under discussion was sequenced for a study of blood T cells in healthy people across ages (dated by TCRdb to between 2014 and 2017). Background for the entire study: In model experiments, template switching captured roughly one uniquely barcoded TCR beta cDNA molecule for every two T cells. Two additional independent replicas of 1 million unique cDNA reads from the same blood draw were analyzed for two donors (one aged 18 to 30 and one aged 80 or older). Age-related changes in TCR beta repertoire diversity were measured in the study by deep sequencing normalized with unique cDNA molecular identifiers. To avoid experimental bias, donors of different ages were randomly spread across the sequencing lanes. The donors were split into four age groups: young (average 16 years), middle-aged (39), aged (over 55) and long-lived (roughly 80). The paper's findings and limits, for the study overall: Compared with the aged group, the long-lived group had more naive CD4+ T cells, fewer expanded clones and increased TCR diversity, a pattern suggesting age selection. Donor CMV infection status was unknown, potentially confounding age-related changes in expanded clonotypes. There was a strong correlation between observed TCR beta diversity and the percentage of naive T cells measured by flow cytometry. Observed TCR beta diversity per million T cells fell roughly linearly with age, and a significant reduction was already apparent by age about 38. Estimates of total diversity based on one million sequenced T cells were regarded as lower bounds and as underestimates. Since profiling was done on bulk unsorted PBMCs, naive and antigen-experienced compartments could not be conclusively compared.

This clonotype was counted between two and nine times. What antigen it recognizes has not been identified. Base qualities are not provided; no much larger clone lies one nucleotide away. Systemically healthy Caucasian individuals from Russia, some 40 in total and aged roughly 6 to 90 years, were included as donors. Each donor gave about 11 milliliters of peripheral blood, drawn into EDTA-treated Vacutainer tubes. Ficoll-Paque density-gradient centrifugation was used to isolate PBMCs, with at least 7 million per sample. Trizol reagent was used to extract total RNA from PBMCs, with at least 6 micrograms per sample. The percentages of naive CD45RAhigh/CD27high T cells were determined by flow cytometry on a PBMC aliquot from every donor. The method was 5' RACE. The reads were generated on an Illumina HiSeq 2500. A second PCR of 7 to 11 cycles was performed with a sample-barcoded 5' primer and a J-beta primer mix. A unique molecular identifier was introduced onto each TCR beta cDNA molecule by a template-switch 5' adaptor carrying 12 random nucleotides. Each sample yielded at least 2.5 million CDR3-containing paired-end reads. The Mint cDNA synthesis kit, primed by a TRBC-specific oligonucleotide, was used to synthesize first-strand cDNA from all RNA. After uracil-DNA glycosylase treatment, a first 18-cycle PCR used universal primers M1SS and BC2_uni_R on all cDNA. Per the original workflow: Normalization of each sample was performed by random selection of 1 million high-quality reads, each carrying a distinct molecular identifier. Reads sharing molecular identifiers were discarded rather than binned into consensus sequences. MiTCR, run with a Q25 quality threshold and the strictest error-elimination algorithm, handled CDR3 identification, clonotype clustering and error correction. A nonparametric unseen species model with Euler transformation was used to estimate lower-bound total TCR beta diversity. The raw public data were reprocessed by TCRdb itself: fastp quality trimming at Q25, MiXCR clonotype calling, in-frame beta chains only. Entries are consolidated by CDR3 protein sequence, retaining the most common genes and DNA. The V and J calls shown here were made by TCRdb, not taken from the authors' results. The sample table contains around 870,000 distinct CDR3 sequences; only one count was recorded for less than 35% of them. The ten largest clones add up to around 15% of the sample.

CDR1 and CDR2 were assigned from the germline V gene (reference sequence) as DFQATT and SNEGSKA. Reading from cysteine to phenylalanine, the CDR3 counts 15 amino acids. Left in the record is the CDR3 DNA by itself, 45 bases read in frame from the first base. V sheds 5 bases and J sheds 0 bases, leaving 14 bases between their ends. This sequence was found in a woman aged 80 or older in good health. The chain is assembled from TRBV20-1 and TRBJ1-5, with the D gene call left open. Sequencing input: blood. The sequenced DNA: TGCAGTGCTGTAGGGAGGCAGGATAGCAATCAGCCCCAGCATTTT. It codes for CSAVGRQDSNQPQHF.